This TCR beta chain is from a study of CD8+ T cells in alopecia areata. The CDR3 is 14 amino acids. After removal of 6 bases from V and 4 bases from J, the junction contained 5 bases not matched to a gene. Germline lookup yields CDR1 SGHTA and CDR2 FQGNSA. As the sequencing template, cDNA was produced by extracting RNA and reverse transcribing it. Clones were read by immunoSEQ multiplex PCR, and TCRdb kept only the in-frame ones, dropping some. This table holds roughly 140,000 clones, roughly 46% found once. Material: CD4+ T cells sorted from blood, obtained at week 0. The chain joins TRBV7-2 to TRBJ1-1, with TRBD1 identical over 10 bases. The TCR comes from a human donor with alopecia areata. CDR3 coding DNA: TGTGCCAGCAGTAGGGACAGGGGTTTCACTGAAGCTTTCTTT. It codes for CASSRDRGFTEAFF.